The present TCR beta chain was sequenced within a study of CD8+ T cells in alopecia areata. Whole-study context: A regimen of oral tofacitinib, 5 to 10 mg twice daily, was given to treated patients.

The authors extracted RNA and reverse transcribed it into cDNA as the sequencing template. Sequencing used immunoSEQ multiplex PCR; TCRdb keeps in-frame clones, though not all of them. The data contain hundreds of thousands of clones, roughly two thirds of them singletons. CD4+ and CD8+ T cells were sorted from PBMCs. Notes on this clone: Antigen specificity is unknown.

Whole-study results and caveats: Normal scalp had lower clonality than lesional scalp, with alopecia totalis/universalis lesions showing this most strongly.

The CDR3 runs to 12 residues. Germline V lookup: CDR1 SQVTM, CDR2 ANQGSEA. Between the trimmed V and J ends, which lost 6 bases and 2 bases, there was a span of 8 bases. V gene TRBV29-1 combines with J gene TRBJ1-5; D is ambiguous. This receptor was obtained from a human donor with alopecia areata. This sample comprised CD4+ T cells sorted from blood, obtained at week 0. CDR3 DNA: TGCAGCGTGCGGGATGGCAATCAGCCCCAGCATTTT. Its protein product is CSVRDGNQPQHF.